The 18 T cell receptor beta chains in this list originate from one sample, sequenced in a study of post-analysis software for immune sequencing data. Study-wide results and caveats: Elevated frequency relative to controls characterized a handful of TRBV segments in patients, TRBV5-6, TRBV5-1 and TRBV20-1 among them.

The antigens of these receptors remain unknown. Prepared TCR beta cDNA libraries contained unique molecular identifiers. TCRdb recomputed calls from the PCR reads with MiXCR, one row per CDR3 protein. This table has around 400,000 distinct CDR3 sequences, about 40% appearing once. Specimen: blood. Receptors originate from a girl aged 2-9 years with multiple sclerosis.

This clonotype was seen a few times. The J gene is TRBJ2-3, the V gene TRBV28, with 8 bases aligning to TRBD1. The germline gives CDR1 MDHEN, CDR2 SYDVKM. This CDR3 is 14 amino acids long. V trimming: 6 bases; J trimming: 5 bases; junction bases outside the gene matches: 7. DNA of the CDR3: TGTGCCAGCAGACCAGGGGGCGGAAGAGATACGCAGTATTTT. Its translation: CASRPGGGRDTQYF.

This chain joins TRBV5-1 and TRBJ2-1; 12 positions match TRBD1. The CDR3 consists of 19 residues. Germline V gives CDR1 SGHRS, CDR2 YFSETQ. The trim removed 3 bases at V and 2 bases at J, leaving 12 bases unmatched. Written as DNA, the CDR3 is TGCGCCAGCAGCTCGCCGGGACAGGGGGCTAGACAAACCTACAATGAGCAGTTCTTC. Encoded protein: CASSSPGQGARQTYNEQFF.

The chain couples TRBV6-1 to TRBJ1-5; 9 bases fit TRBD1. There are 15 residues in the CDR3. The junction had 8 bases not matched to a gene; V was cut back by 2 bases and J by 9 bases. CDR1 MNHNS and CDR2 SASEGT come from the germline V gene. This CDR3 reads CASSERTGDLRPQHF. In DNA, the CDR3 is TGTGCCAGCAGTGAACGGACAGGGGACCTGCGGCCCCAGCATTTT.

This clonotype was counted a few times. This sequence joins TRBV12-3 or TRBV12-4 and TRBJ2-3; no reliable D call. CDR3 length: 12 amino acids. Trimming cost V 6 bases and J 7 bases, with 11 bases left between them. CDR3 coding DNA: TGTGCCAGCAGCCTATCCTCCAATACGCAGTATTTT. This translates into CASSLSSNTQYF.

The J gene is TRBJ2-1, the V gene TRBV12-3 or TRBV12-4; 10 bases match TRBD2. Trimming cost V 6 bases and J 3 bases; bases outside gene matches: 5. The CDR3 has 15 residues. The CDR3 coding sequence is TGTGCCAGCAGGCCGGGACTAGCGCACTACAATGAGCAGTTCTTC. Its protein is CASRPGLAHYNEQFF.

This clonotype was detected many times. The rearrangement links TRBV18 to TRBJ1-4; no clear D. Germline V gene sequence: CDR1 KGHSH, CDR2 LQKENI. This CDR3 contains 16 residues. Trimming removed 2 bases at V and 3 bases at J, with 13 bases between. The CDR3 nucleotides read TGTGCCAGCTCACCAAAAGACCTGGAGGCTAATGAAAAACTGTTTTTT. Protein: CASSPKDLEANEKLFF. Complete variable domain (other parts from reference TRBV18 and TRBJ1-4): NAGVMQNPRHLVRRRGQEARLRCSPMKGHSHVYWYRQLPEEGLKFMVYLQKENIIDESGMPKERFSAEFPKEGPSILRIQQVVRGDSAAYFCASSPKDLEANEKLFFGSGTQLSVL.

This clonotype has more than one count but fewer than ten. V usage is TRBV5-1 and J usage is TRBJ2-6; D perhaps matches TRBD1 (6 bases). This CDR3 has 15 amino acids. From germline, CDR1 is SGHRS and CDR2 YFSETQ. The germline V and J ends were trimmed by 2 bases and 2 bases, with 8 bases remaining between them. In DNA form, the CDR3 reads TGCGCCAGCAGCTTTGACAGGCCTGGGGCCAACGTCCTGACTTTC. This encodes CASSFDRPGANVLTF.

In its sample, this clonotype was seen a few times. This chain links TRBV5-5 with TRBJ2-7; 7 bases fit TRBD1. Germline V gene data show CDR1 as SGHKS and CDR2 as YYEKEE (reference sequence). V shed 4 bases and J 2 bases; nucleotides not matched to a gene: 9. The CDR3 runs to 15 residues. In nucleotides, the CDR3 is TGTGCCAGCAGCGCCCGGGACAGAAGTCCCTACGAGCAGTACTTC. Translating gives CASSARDRSPYEQYF.

V gene TRBV24-1 combines with J gene TRBJ2-1, with D perhaps TRBD2 (6 bases). Trimming removed 4 bases from V and 7 bases from J, with 13 bases in between. Germline V gives CDR1 KGHDR, CDR2 SFDVKD. The CDR3 runs 14 residues. The CDR3 nucleotides read TGTGCCACCAGTGACCCCGGGACTCCAAATGAGCAGTTCTTC. Translation: CATSDPGTPNEQFF.

This rearrangement joins TRBV7-2 to TRBJ1-6; the match to TRBD1 covers 9 bases. Germline V gene data show CDR1 as SGHTA and CDR2 as FQGNSA. V shed 2 bases and J 7 bases; nucleotides not matched to a gene: 9. There are 17 residues in the CDR3. The CDR3 region is CASSLTQGARRNSPLHF. CDR3 DNA sequence: TGTGCCAGCAGCTTAACACAGGGGGCGCGGAGAAATTCACCCCTCCACTTT.

The chain joins TRBV29-1 to TRBJ2-1; TRBD1 aligns across 9 bases. V lost 5 bases to trimming and J lost 4 bases; unmatched junction nucleotides: 18. This CDR3 region has 18 residues. Germline V gene data show CDR1 as SQVTM and CDR2 as ANQGSEA. The CDR3 nucleotides are TGCAGCGTTCTTCAACAGGGGGCGTCGAGGGAGAGGTACAATGAGCAGTTCTTC. Protein: CSVLQQGASRERYNEQFF.

Comment on this clonotype: Mismatch with germline at one junction end may stem from a read error. The J gene is TRBJ2-1, the V gene TRBV5-5; D uncertain. Germline V CDR1 and CDR2: SGHKS, YYEKEE (reference sequence). The CDR3 is 17 residues long. The CDR3 DNA reads as TGTGCCGGCAGCCGTTATAGGGCAGGCAACTCCTACAATGAGCAGTTCTTC. Its protein product is CAGSRYRAGNSYNEQFF.

The chain is built from TRBV20-1 and TRBJ2-1, with 7 bases lining up with TRBD2. This CDR3 is built from 13 residues. Germline V gene lookup returns CDR1 DFQATT and CDR2 SNEGSKA (reference sequence). V lost 8 bases, J lost 4 bases, and 8 bases stayed unmatched. CDR3 coding DNA: TGCAGTCAGTCGCGGGAGAGATACAATGAGCAGTTCTTC. Translation: CSQSRERYNEQFF.

The CDR3 loop is CASSYSAGAVYNEQFF. The CDR3 DNA is TGTGCCAGCAGTTACTCAGCGGGAGCGGTCTACAATGAGCAGTTCTTC. The genes are TRBV6-2 or TRBV6-3 and TRBJ2-1; 8 bases are a match to TRBD2. This CDR3 has 16 amino acids. Trimming took 0 bases from V and 3 from J; bases not matched to a gene: 4. Germline CDR1 is MNHEY and CDR2 is SVGEGT.

This clonotype appeared a few times. The genes are TRBV29-1 and TRBJ2-7; possibly TRBD1 for D (5 bases). There are 12 residues in the CDR3. The V gene lost 4 bases and the J gene lost 2 bases, with 9 bases spanning the gap. The germline V gene encodes CDR1 SQVTM and CDR2 ANQGSEA. The CDR3 loop reads CSVADTAYEQYF. The CDR3 bases are TGCAGCGTTGCGGACACAGCCTACGAGCAGTACTTC.

This clonotype was observed a few times. This rearrangement joins TRBV7-9 to TRBJ2-7, with D uncertain. Germline V gene lookup returns CDR1 SEHNR and CDR2 FQNEAQ (reference sequence). The CDR3 extends over 11 amino acids. The germline V and J ends were trimmed by 6 bases and 7 bases, with 10 bases remaining between them. Here the CDR3 reads CASSLTVEQYF. Here the CDR3 DNA reads TGTGCCAGCAGTCTCACCGTGGAGCAGTACTTC.

The V and J genes are TRBV28 and TRBJ1-5; no clear D. The CDR3 covers 13 residues. The V end lost 5 bases, the J end lost 5 bases, and 10 bases lay between the germline ends. Germline V gene lookup returns CDR1 MDHEN and CDR2 SYDVKM. This chain's CDR3 is CASSPILYQPQHF. CDR3 bases: TGTGCCAGCAGTCCCATACTATATCAGCCCCAGCATTTT.

With respect to this clonotype: A junction end diverges from the germline sequence, so it may reflect a read error. The chain recombines TRBV11-3 with TRBJ2-7; D is unresolved. The CDR3 consists of 13 residues. From germline, CDR1 is SGHNT and CDR2 YENEEA. CDR3 amino acids: CASSLDLLDEQYF. DNA of the CDR3: TGTGCCAGCAGCCTAGATCTCTTGGACGAGCAGTACTTC.